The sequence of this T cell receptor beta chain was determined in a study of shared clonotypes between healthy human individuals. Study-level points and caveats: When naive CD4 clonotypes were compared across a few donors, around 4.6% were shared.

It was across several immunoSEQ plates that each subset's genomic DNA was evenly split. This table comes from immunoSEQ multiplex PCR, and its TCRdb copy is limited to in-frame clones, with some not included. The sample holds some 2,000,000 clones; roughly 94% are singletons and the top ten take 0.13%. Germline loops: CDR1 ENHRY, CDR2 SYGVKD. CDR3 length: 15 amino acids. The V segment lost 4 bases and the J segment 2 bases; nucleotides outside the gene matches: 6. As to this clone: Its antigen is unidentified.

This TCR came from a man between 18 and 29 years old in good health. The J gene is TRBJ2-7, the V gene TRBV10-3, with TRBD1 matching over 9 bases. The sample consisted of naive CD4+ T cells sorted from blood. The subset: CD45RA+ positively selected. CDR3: CAISADRGRTYEQYF. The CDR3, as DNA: TGTGCCATCAGTGCTGACAGGGGGAGAACCTACGAGCAGTACTTC.